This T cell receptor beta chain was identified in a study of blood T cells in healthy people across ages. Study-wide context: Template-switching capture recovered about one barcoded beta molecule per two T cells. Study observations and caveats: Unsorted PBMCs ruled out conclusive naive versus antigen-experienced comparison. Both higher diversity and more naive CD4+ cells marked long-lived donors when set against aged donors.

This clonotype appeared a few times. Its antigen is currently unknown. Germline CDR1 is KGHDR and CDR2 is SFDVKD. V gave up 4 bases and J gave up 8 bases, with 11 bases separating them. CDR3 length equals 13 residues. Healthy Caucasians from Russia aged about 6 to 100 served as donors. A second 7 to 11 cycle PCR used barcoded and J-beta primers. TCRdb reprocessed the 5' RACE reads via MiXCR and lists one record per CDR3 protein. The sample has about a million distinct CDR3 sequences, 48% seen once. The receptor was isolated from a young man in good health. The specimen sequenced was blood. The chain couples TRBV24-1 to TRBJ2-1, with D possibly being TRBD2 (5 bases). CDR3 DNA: TGTGCCACCAGTGACCCTAGCTTCTATGAGCAGTTCTTC. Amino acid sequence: CATSDPSFYEQFF.